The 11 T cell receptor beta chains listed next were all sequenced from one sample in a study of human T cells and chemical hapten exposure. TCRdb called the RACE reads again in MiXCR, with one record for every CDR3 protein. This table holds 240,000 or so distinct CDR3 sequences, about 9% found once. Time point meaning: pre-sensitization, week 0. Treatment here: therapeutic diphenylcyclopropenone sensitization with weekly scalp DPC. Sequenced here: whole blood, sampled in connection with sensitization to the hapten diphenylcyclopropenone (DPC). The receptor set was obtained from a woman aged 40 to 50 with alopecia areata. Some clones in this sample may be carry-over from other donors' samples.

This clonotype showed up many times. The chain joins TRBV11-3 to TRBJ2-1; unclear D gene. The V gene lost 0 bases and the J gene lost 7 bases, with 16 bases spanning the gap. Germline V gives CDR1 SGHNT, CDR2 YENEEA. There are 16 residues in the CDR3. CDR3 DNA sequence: TGTGCCAGCAGCTTAGACGTGTCATCCGGTACAAATGAGCAGTTCTTC. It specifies CASSLDVSSGTNEQFF. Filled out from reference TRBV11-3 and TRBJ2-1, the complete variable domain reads EAGVVQSPRYKIIEKKQPVAFWCNPISGHNTLYWYLQNLGQGPELLIRYENEEAVDDSQLPKDRFSAERLKGVDSTLKIQPAELGDSAVYLCASSLDVSSGTNEQFFGPGTRLTVL.

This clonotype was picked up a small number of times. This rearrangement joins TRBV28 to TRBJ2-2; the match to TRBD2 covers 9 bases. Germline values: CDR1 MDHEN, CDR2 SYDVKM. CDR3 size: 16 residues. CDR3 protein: CATGWTGLAGTGELFF. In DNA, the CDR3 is TGTGCTACGGGGTGGACGGGACTAGCCGGAACCGGGGAGCTGTTTTTT.

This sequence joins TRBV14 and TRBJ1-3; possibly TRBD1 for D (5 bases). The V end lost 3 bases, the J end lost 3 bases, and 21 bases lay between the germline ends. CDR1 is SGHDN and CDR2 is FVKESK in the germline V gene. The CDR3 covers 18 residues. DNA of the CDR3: TGTGCCAGCAGCCACGGGATTTGGGGGAGCAATTTTGGAAACACCATATATTTT. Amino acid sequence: CASSHGIWGSNFGNTIYF.

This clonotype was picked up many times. CDR3 sequence: CASSHRDTDTQYF. As DNA, the CDR3 is TGTGCCAGCAGTCACCGGGACACAGATACGCAGTATTTT. The chain uses TRBV12-3 or TRBV12-4 and TRBJ2-3; a possible D gene is TRBD2 (5 bases). This CDR3 has 13 residues. The V end was cut by 5 bases, the J end by 2 bases, with 8 bases between.

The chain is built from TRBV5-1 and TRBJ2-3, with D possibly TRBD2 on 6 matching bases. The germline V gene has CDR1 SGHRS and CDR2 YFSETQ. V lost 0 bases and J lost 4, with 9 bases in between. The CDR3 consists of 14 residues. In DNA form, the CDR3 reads TGCGCCAGCAGCTTGGGGCGGGGTCCAGATACGCAGTATTTT. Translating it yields CASSLGRGPDTQYF. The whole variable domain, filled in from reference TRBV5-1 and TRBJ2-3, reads KAGVTQTPRYLIKTRGQQVTLSCSPISGHRSVSWYQQTPGQGLQFLFEYFSETQRNKGNFPGRFSGRQFSNSRSEMNVSTLELGDSALYLCASSLGRGPDTQYFGPGTRLTVL.

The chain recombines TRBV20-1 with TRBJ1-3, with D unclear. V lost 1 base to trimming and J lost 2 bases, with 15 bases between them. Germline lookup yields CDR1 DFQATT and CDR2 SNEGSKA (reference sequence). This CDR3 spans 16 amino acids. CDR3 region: CSARAPVGIAGNTIYF. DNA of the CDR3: TGCAGTGCTAGAGCCCCGGTGGGGATCGCTGGAAACACCATATATTTT.

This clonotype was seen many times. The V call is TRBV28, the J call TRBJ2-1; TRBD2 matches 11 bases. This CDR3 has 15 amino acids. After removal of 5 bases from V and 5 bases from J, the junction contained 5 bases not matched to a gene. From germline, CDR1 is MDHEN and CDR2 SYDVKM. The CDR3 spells CASSPGLAGNNEQFF. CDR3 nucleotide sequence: TGTGCCAGCAGTCCAGGACTAGCGGGTAACAATGAGCAGTTCTTC.

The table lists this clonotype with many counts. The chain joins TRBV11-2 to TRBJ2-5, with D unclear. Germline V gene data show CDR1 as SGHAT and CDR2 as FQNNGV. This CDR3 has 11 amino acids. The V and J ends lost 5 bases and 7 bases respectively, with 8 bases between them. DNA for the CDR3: TGTGCCAGCAGCCCTTCGGTGACCCAGTACTTC. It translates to CASSPSVTQYF.

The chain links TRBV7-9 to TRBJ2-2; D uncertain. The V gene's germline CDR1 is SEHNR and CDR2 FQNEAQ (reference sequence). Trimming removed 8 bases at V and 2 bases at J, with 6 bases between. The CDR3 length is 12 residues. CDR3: CASYFNTGELFF. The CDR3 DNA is TGTGCCAGCTACTTCAACACCGGGGAGCTGTTTTTT.

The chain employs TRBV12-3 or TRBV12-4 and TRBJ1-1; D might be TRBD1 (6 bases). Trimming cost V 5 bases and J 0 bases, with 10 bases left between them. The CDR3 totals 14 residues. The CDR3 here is CASSRDILNTEAFF. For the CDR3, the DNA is TGTGCCAGCAGTCGGGACATCCTGAACACTGAAGCTTTCTTT.

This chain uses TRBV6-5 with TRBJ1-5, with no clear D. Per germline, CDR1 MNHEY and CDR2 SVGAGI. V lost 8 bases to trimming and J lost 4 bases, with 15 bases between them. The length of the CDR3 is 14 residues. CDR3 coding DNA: TGTGCCAGCCGCCAGGACGGCCTTAATCAGCCCCAGCATTTT. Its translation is CASRQDGLNQPQHF.